This T cell receptor (beta chain) was sequenced during a study of CD8+ T cells in alopecia areata. There are a few counts of this clone. The V gene end was trimmed by 8 bases and the J gene end by 7 bases; junction bases not matched to a gene: 17. Per the germline V gene, CDR1 is GTSNPN and CDR2 is SVGIG (reference sequence). This CDR3 region has 15 residues. Sequencing templates came from extracted RNA that was reverse transcribed into cDNA. Sequencing was performed with immunoSEQ multiplex PCR; in TCRdb, only in-frame clones are kept and a portion is missing. The sample yields approximately 89,000 clones, 35% to 50% seen once.

This clonotype was obtained from a human donor with alopecia areata. The sample was CD4+ T cells sorted from blood. This chain uses TRBV30 with TRBJ1-2; 9 bases fit TRBD1. This chain's CDR3 is CAGPSNRGPFSGYTF. The DNA for the CDR3 is TGTGCCGGACCTTCGAACAGGGGGCCCTTCTCTGGCTACACCTTC.